Below, 3 T cell receptor beta chains from the same sample are listed, as sequenced in a study of response to subunit inactivated influenza vaccine. TCRdb redid the calling of the RT-PCR reads with MiXCR, one entry per CDR3 protein. The data hold hundreds of thousands of distinct CDR3 sequences, with approximately 17% observed a single time. The sample here was PBMCs from blood, taken roughly 5 days after vaccination. Source of these receptors: a man aged 50-60 years who received an inactivated influenza vaccine.

The genes are TRBV20-1 and TRBJ2-1, with TRBD2 identical over 11 bases. Germline V gene data show CDR1 as DFQATT and CDR2 as SNEGSKA (reference sequence). The CDR3 contains 13 residues. The trim removed 5 bases at V and 8 bases at J, leaving 5 bases unmatched. DNA for the CDR3: TGCAGTGCTGTTAGCGGGAGGGCCCATGAGCAGTTCTTC. It is translated as CSAVSGRAHEQFF.

V is TRBV7-9 and J is TRBJ2-7; D unresolved. This CDR3 comprises 12 residues. Trimming pared 7 bases from V and 2 bases from J, leaving 9 bases between. The V gene's germline CDR1 is SEHNR and CDR2 FQNEAQ (reference sequence). CDR3 sequence (DNA): TGTGCCAGCACCTCCTCGGCCTACGAGCAGTACTTC. Amino acid sequence: CASTSSAYEQYF.

This clonotype was found a few times. At one of its ends the junction is not consistent with the germline gene, which may arise from a read error. This chain joins TRBV7-3 and TRBJ2-1; 7 nucleotides line up with TRBD2. Looked up from germline, CDR1 is SGHTA and CDR2 is FQGTGA. The CDR3 has 15 amino acids. CDR3 sequence (DNA): TGTGCCAGCAGCGTAACCGGGACTACCTACAATGAGCAGTTCTTC. As protein: CASSVTGTTYNEQFF.